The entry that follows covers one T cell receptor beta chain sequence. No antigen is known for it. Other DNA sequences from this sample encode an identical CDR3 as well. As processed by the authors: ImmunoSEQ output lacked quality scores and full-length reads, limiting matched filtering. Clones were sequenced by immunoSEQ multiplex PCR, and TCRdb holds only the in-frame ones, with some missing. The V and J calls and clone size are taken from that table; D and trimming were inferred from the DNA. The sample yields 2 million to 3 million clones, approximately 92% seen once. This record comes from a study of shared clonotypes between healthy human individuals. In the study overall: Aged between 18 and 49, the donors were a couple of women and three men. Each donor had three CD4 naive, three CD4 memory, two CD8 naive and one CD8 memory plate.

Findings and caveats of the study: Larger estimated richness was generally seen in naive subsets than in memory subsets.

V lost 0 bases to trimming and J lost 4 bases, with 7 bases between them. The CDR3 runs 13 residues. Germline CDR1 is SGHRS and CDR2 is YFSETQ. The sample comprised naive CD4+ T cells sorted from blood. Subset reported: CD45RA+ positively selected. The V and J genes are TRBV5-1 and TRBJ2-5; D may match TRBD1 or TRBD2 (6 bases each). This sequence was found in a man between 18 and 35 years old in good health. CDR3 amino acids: CASSLEGGETQYF. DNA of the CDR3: TGCGCCAGCAGCTTGGAGGGGGGAGAGACCCAGTACTTC.